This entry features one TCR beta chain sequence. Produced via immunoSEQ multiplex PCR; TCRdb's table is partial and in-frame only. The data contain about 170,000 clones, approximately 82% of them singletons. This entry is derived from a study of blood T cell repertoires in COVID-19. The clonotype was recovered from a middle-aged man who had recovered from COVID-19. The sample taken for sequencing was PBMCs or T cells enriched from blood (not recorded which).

CDR3 sequence: CASSLYGSSYNEQFF. In DNA form, the CDR3 reads TGTGCCAGCAGCTTATACGGGAGCTCCTACAATGAGCAGTTCTTC. This chain connects TRBV11-1 to TRBJ2-1, with a possible D match to TRBD2 (6 bases). This CDR3 has 15 amino acids. Per the germline V gene, CDR1 is SGHAT and CDR2 is FQDESV (reference sequence). The V end lost 2 bases, the J end lost 0 bases, and 8 bases lay between the germline ends.